This T cell receptor beta chain was captured in a study of T cells in Graves' hyperthyroidism and ophthalmopathy. Study-level results: Among clonotypes expanded in thyroid above 0.001, most were also found in blood.

Germline assignment: CDR1 SGHVS and CDR2 FNYEAQ. The CDR3 consists of 15 residues. The junction had 5 bases not matched to a gene; V was cut back by 1 base and J by 3 bases. Amplified TCR beta CDR3 regions derived from RNA transcripts. RT-PCR in the first round (using the HTBI primer set) targeted the TCR CDR3. TCRdb ran MiXCR on the multiplex PCR reads and lists one entry per CDR3 protein. The sample lists under 700,000 distinct CDR3 sequences, roughly 17% occurring once. This clonotype was observed at least ten times. The antigen is not known. This receptor was identified in a young woman with Graves' hyperthyroidism. The rearrangement uses TRBV7-6 and TRBJ2-7, with 8 bases matching TRBD2. Input material: blood. The CDR3 DNA sequence: TGTGCCAGCAGCTTAGGGGGAGCGGGGGTCTACGAGCAGTACTTC. The encoded protein is CASSLGGAGVYEQYF.